This TCR beta chain was captured by sequencing in a study of response to subunit inactivated influenza vaccine. Whole-study results and caveats: Few new T cells, the authors suggested, are recruited by each seasonal influenza vaccination.

From germline, CDR1 is SGHRS and CDR2 YFSETQ. V lost 2 bases and J 0 bases, leaving 8 bases between the germline ends. The CDR3 consists of 14 residues. In regard to this clonotype: Its antigen is still unknown.

A single record per CDR3 protein comes from TCRdb applying MiXCR to the RT-PCR reads. The table has approximately 530,000 distinct CDR3 sequences, 10% to 15% seen once. This specimen consisted of PBMCs from blood, obtained roughly 47 days after vaccination. The clonotype originates from a man aged 50 or older who received an inactivated influenza vaccine. The V gene is TRBV5-1, the J gene TRBJ1-1; D is unresolved. Here the CDR3 DNA reads TGCGCCAGCAGCTTATACGACATGAACACTGAAGCTTTCTTT. Its translation is CASSLYDMNTEAFF. Based on the CDR3 plus reference TRBV5-1 and TRBJ1-1, the full variable domain is KAGVTQTPRYLIKTRGQQVTLSCSPISGHRSVSWYQQTPGQGLQFLFEYFSETQRNKGNFPGRFSGRQFSNSRSEMNVSTLELGDSALYLCASSLYDMNTEAFFGQGTRLTVV.